This T cell receptor (beta chain) is drawn from a study of blood T cell repertoires in COVID-19. On the study more broadly: Acute-phase and convalescent COVID-19 samples originated in the United States, Italy and Spain. T cells, B-cell-depleted T cells, or PBMCs provided the cDNA or gDNA that served as material.

Original processing notes: The authors estimated nucleated cell counts from reference gene primer amplification. This table comes from immunoSEQ multiplex PCR, and its TCRdb copy is limited to in-frame clones, with some not included. The V and J calls and clone size come from that table; D and trimming were worked out from the DNA. The repertoire has over 200,000 clones, more than 85% of them found once; the top ten carry roughly 2%. Germline V gene sequence: CDR1 SGHTS, CDR2 YDEGEE. The CDR3 sequence is 12 residues long. Trimming cost V 1 base and J 7 bases, with 8 bases left between them. The chain couples TRBV5-8 to TRBJ2-5; no reliable D call. Sequences were obtained from peripheral blood. The clonotype was recovered from a man aged 40-50 years with active or convalescent COVID-19. This chain's CDR3 is CASSLSQLTQYF. CDR3 nucleotides: TGTGCCAGCAGCTTGTCACAGTTGACCCAGTACTTC.